These 7 T cell receptor beta chains were all obtained from the same sample, sequenced in a study of T cells in Graves' hyperthyroidism and ophthalmopathy (dated by TCRdb to between 2018 and 2021). Library prep was done by multiplex PCR. Sequencing was carried out with an Illumina HiSeq 2000. The TCR beta CDR3 regions were amplified from RNA transcripts. For the first round of RT-PCR on the TCR CDR3, the HTBI primer set was used together with the Qiagen OneStep RT-PCR kit. In-frame beta chains were kept once TCRdb had trimmed the public reads at Q25 with fastp and called clones with MiXCR. Rows with a matching CDR3 protein are joined into one entry that keeps the most common DNA and genes. For this sample there are roughly 280,000 distinct CDR3 sequences; roughly 22% appear just once. Jointly, the top ten make up around 60% of the sample. Material for sequencing was blood. These receptors came from a young man with Graves' ophthalmopathy.

This clonotype was counted ten times or more. This sequence joins TRBV5-1 and TRBJ2-7; D remains unclear. This CDR3 spans 13 amino acids. V lost 6 bases, J lost 2 bases, and 12 bases lay in between. Germline CDR1 SGHRS, CDR2 YFSETQ. For the CDR3, the DNA is TGCGCCAGCAACGGAGAACCAACCTACGAGCAGTACTTC. It is translated as CASNGEPTYEQYF.

As concerns this clonotype: A much larger clone differs by one base, so this may be a read error. The chain uses TRBV6-5 and TRBJ2-7, with D unresolved. The CDR3 is 14 residues long. Trimming took off 4 bases at V and 0 bases at J, with 10 bases between the two ends. Germline loops: CDR1 MNHEY, CDR2 SVGAGI. The CDR3 region has the DNA TGTGCCAGCAGTTGGACGTTGGGCTCCTACGAGCAGTACTTC. This codes for CASSWTLGSYEQYF.

This clonotype was picked up many times. The V and J genes are TRBV6-1 and TRBJ1-1; no clear D. This CDR3 has 15 amino acids. Trimming removed 1 base at V and 7 bases at J, with 16 bases between. Germline V gene data show CDR1 as MNHNS and CDR2 as SASEGT. The CDR3 DNA is TGTGCCAGCAGTGAAGAAATCGGTTGGGCGGTTGAAGCTTTCTTT. This sequence encodes CASSEEIGWAVEAFF.

This clonotype has a handful of counts. The chain employs TRBV27 and TRBJ2-1, with a weak D call TRBD1 (5 bases). The CDR3 runs 15 residues. Germline V CDR1 and CDR2: MNHEY, SMNVEV (reference sequence). Trimming took 6 bases from V and 2 from J, leaving 14 bases between them. The CDR3 spells CASSDTGSAYNEQFF. CDR3 nucleotides: TGTGCCAGCAGCGACACAGGCTCGGCCTACAATGAGCAGTTCTTC.

The chain combines TRBV7-2 with TRBJ2-5; the D is unclear. The CDR3 runs 15 residues. The germline gives CDR1 SGHTA, CDR2 FQGNSA. V was pared by 0 bases and J by 5 bases, with 13 bases between. The CDR3 coding sequence is TGTGCCAGCAGCTTAGCCGTCACCTTAGGCGAGACCCAGTACTTC. It codes for CASSLAVTLGETQYF.

In this sample, this clonotype turned up many times. The genes are TRBV30 and TRBJ1-1; D might be TRBD1 (5 bases). The CDR3 is 12 residues long. Germline V gene lookup returns CDR1 GTSNPN and CDR2 SVGIG (reference sequence). The germline V and J ends were trimmed by 0 bases and 6 bases, with 8 bases remaining between them. DNA for the CDR3: TGTGCCTGGAGTGTTTCAGGGTCTGAAGCTTTCTTT. Translated: CAWSVSGSEAFF.

The rearrangement joins TRBV27 to TRBJ2-1; D is possibly TRBD2 (5 bases). V lost 4 bases to trimming and J lost 6 bases, with 10 bases between them. CDR1 MNHEY and CDR2 SMNVEV come from the germline V gene (reference sequence). This CDR3 comprises 13 residues. The CDR3 sequence: CASSSKLVNEQFF. CDR3 DNA: TGTGCCAGCAGTTCGAAACTAGTCAATGAGCAGTTCTTC.